These 21 T cell receptor beta chains originate from one sample sequenced in a study of cytomegalovirus exposure and HLA in healthy donors. This PCR relied on a set of 60 Vbeta primers and 13 Jbeta primers. Produced via immunoSEQ multiplex PCR; TCRdb's table is partial and in-frame only. Among about 140,000 clones listed, approximately 84% were seen once. Sequencing was done on a sample of PBMCs. Receptors were obtained from a woman aged 40 to 50 in good health and CMV-seronegative.

The rearrangement joins TRBV7-2 to TRBJ1-6; D not certain. The CDR3 totals 13 residues. Germline loops: CDR1 SGHTA, CDR2 FQGNSA. The germline V and J ends were trimmed by 6 bases and 7 bases, with 10 bases remaining between them. For the CDR3, the DNA is TGTGCCAGCAGTTTATTAGCGAATTCACCCCTCCACTTT. Its translation is CASSLLANSPLHF.

V usage is TRBV5-1 and J usage is TRBJ1-1; no firm D call. The germline V gene encodes CDR1 SGHRS and CDR2 YFSETQ. The CDR3 sequence is 16 residues long. V lost 0 bases and J 3 bases, leaving 15 bases between the germline ends. CDR3 sequence (DNA): TGCGCCAGCAGCTTGGGGGTCGCTAGTGGTGACACTGAAGCTTTCTTT. Its protein product is CASSLGVASGDTEAFF.

A remark on this clone: Other DNA sequences in this sample translate to the same CDR3. The chain uses TRBV4-2 and TRBJ1-4; 8 bases align to TRBD1. The trim removed 1 base at V and 8 bases at J, leaving 3 bases unmatched. The germline gives CDR1 LGHNA, CDR2 YNFKEQ. CDR3 length equals 14 residues. The CDR3 DNA is TGTGCCAGCAGCCAAGCAGGGGGCGGGGAAAAACTGTTTTTT. Protein product: CASSQAGGGEKLFF.

The chain recombines TRBV7-2 with TRBJ2-1; D may be TRBD1 (6 bases). Germline CDR1 is SGHTA and CDR2 is FQGNSA. The CDR3 is 15 amino acids. The V and J ends lost 6 bases and 0 bases respectively, with 12 bases between them. The CDR3 reads CASRRQASSYNEQFF. CDR3 in DNA: TGTGCCAGCAGGAGACAGGCCTCCTCCTACAATGAGCAGTTCTTC.

The chain uses TRBV6-5 and TRBJ1-1; D is unclear. The ends were cut back, 5 bases at V and 5 bases at J, with 12 bases in the middle. The CDR3 consists of 13 residues. Germline assignment: CDR1 MNHEY and CDR2 SVGAGI. The CDR3 sequence: CASSALGETEAFF. CDR3 nucleotides: TGTGCCAGCAGTGCCTTAGGAGAGACTGAAGCTTTCTTT.

The genes are TRBV5-6 and TRBJ1-1; weak D call: TRBD1 (5 bases). CDR3 length: 14 amino acids. V was clipped by 2 bases and J by 5 bases, with 13 bases between them. Germline V gene sequence: CDR1 SGHDT, CDR2 YYEEEE. The CDR3 here is CASSFGLGGTEAFF. For the CDR3, the DNA is TGTGCCAGCAGCTTCGGACTTGGGGGGACTGAAGCTTTCTTT.

The chain combines TRBV7-3 with TRBJ2-1; 11 bases agree with TRBD2. Unmatched junction bases numbered 14, after V lost 3 bases and J lost 1 base. CDR1 SGHTA and CDR2 FQGTGA come from the germline V gene. This CDR3 spans 20 amino acids. CDR3 sequence: CASSFSRSGRANRSYNEQFF. CDR3 DNA sequence: TGTGCCAGCAGCTTCTCCCGTAGCGGGAGGGCCAATCGGTCCTACAATGAGCAGTTCTTC.

The genes are TRBV4-3 and TRBJ2-5; 10 bases line up with TRBD2. The germline V gene encodes CDR1 LGHNA and CDR2 YSLEER. Germline trimming cut 0 bases from V and 5 bases from J; bases unmatched to any gene: 9. There are 17 residues in the CDR3. The chain's CDR3 is CASSQEGLAGEQETQYF. In nucleotides, the CDR3 is TGCGCCAGCAGCCAAGAAGGTCTAGCGGGAGAGCAGGAGACCCAGTACTTC.

CDR3 residues: CASSLFAGGTAGELFF. The CDR3 DNA is TGCGCCAGCAGCTTGTTCGCGGGCGGGACGGCCGGGGAGCTGTTTTTT. This rearrangement joins TRBV5-1 to TRBJ2-2; possibly TRBD2 for D (6 bases). Germline assignment: CDR1 SGHRS and CDR2 YFSETQ. V was trimmed by 1 base and J by 6 bases, leaving 16 bases between them. CDR3 length: 16 amino acids.

The chain joins TRBV28 to TRBJ2-7, with unresolved D. This CDR3 is built from 14 residues. The ends were cut back, 4 bases at V and 0 bases at J, with 10 bases in the middle. Per the germline V gene, CDR1 is MDHEN and CDR2 is SYDVKM. The CDR3 region has the DNA TGTGCCAGCAGTTCCCCGCTCAGCTCCTACGAGCAGTACTTC. Encoded protein: CASSSPLSSYEQYF.

The chain uses TRBV28 and TRBJ1-1; unclear D gene. Deletions cut 3 bases from V and 4 bases from J, with 3 bases between. CDR1 MDHEN and CDR2 SYDVKM come from the germline V gene. The CDR3 runs 11 residues. CDR3 nucleotides: TGTGCCAGCAGTTTCGGCACTGAAGCTTTCTTT. This translates into CASSFGTEAFF.

V usage is TRBV7-6 and J usage is TRBJ1-1, with 7 bases identical to TRBD1. J gave up 3 bases and V 5 bases, and 6 bases lay outside the gene matches. The CDR3 is 14 amino acids. Germline values: CDR1 SGHVS, CDR2 FNYEAQ. Here the CDR3 DNA reads TGTGCCAGCAGCCAGACAGGGAGACACACTGAAGCTTTCTTT. It is translated as CASSQTGRHTEAFF.

This chain joins TRBV29-1 and TRBJ1-1; TRBD1 agrees at 9 bases. This CDR3 is built from 13 residues. The junction had 3 bases not matched to a gene; V was cut back by 4 bases and J by 3 bases. CDR1 and CDR2 (germline): SQVTM, ANQGSEA. The CDR3 bases are TGCAGCGTTGGACAGGGGGGCTACACTGAAGCTTTCTTT. Its translation: CSVGQGGYTEAFF. The full variable domain, completed using reference TRBV29-1 and TRBJ1-1, is SAVISQKPSRDICQRGTSLTIQCQVDSQVTMMFWYRQQPGQSLTLIATANQGSEATYESGFVIDKFPISRPNLTFSTLTVSNMSPEDSSIYLCSVGQGGYTEAFFGQGTRLTVV.

The chain is built from TRBV2 and TRBJ1-1, with no clear D. Germline V gene sequence: CDR1 SNHLY, CDR2 FYNNEI. The CDR3 spans 13 residues. Trimming took off 6 bases at V and 3 bases at J, with 11 bases between the two ends. The CDR3 loop reads CASSRNPDTEAFF. CDR3 sequence (DNA): TGTGCCAGCAGCCGCAACCCAGACACTGAAGCTTTCTTT.

This chain joins TRBV9 and TRBJ2-1; 12 bases line up with TRBD2. The CDR3 runs 19 residues. J lost 0 bases, V lost 0 bases, and 7 bases had no gene match. Germline V gene lookup returns CDR1 SGDLS and CDR2 YYNGEE. Here the CDR3 DNA reads TGTGCCAGCAGCGTAGATGGGCTAGCGGGAGGGGGCTCCTACAATGAGCAGTTCTTC. This translates into CASSVDGLAGGGSYNEQFF.

This clone was detected only a few times. This chain connects TRBV4-1 to TRBJ1-1; TRBD1 aligns across 8 bases. Germline V gene data show CDR1 as MGHRA and CDR2 as YSYEKL. Germline trimming cut 2 bases from V and 4 bases from J; bases unmatched to any gene: 9. The CDR3 consists of 16 residues. The CDR3 spells CASSQPLRTGSTEAFF. The CDR3 coding sequence is TGCGCCAGCAGCCAACCTCTAAGGACAGGGTCCACTGAAGCTTTCTTT.

The chain combines TRBV21-1 with TRBJ2-7; the tabulated D call, TRBD1, remains unverified against the DNA. TRBV21-1 is reported as a pseudogene. The CDR3 spans 17 residues. The CDR3 sequence is CASSKVHRSWPSYEQYF. The CDR3 region has the DNA TGTGCCAGCAGCAAAGTCCACCGCTCGTGGCCTTCCTACGAGCAGTACTTC.

The V and J genes are TRBV7-4 and TRBJ2-7; D call uncertain. Trimming pared 5 bases from V and 0 bases from J, leaving 14 bases between. Germline loops: CDR1 SGHVT, CDR2 SQSDAQ. CDR3 length: 15 residues. CDR3 bases: TGTGCCAGCAGCGCAGATTCCCCCCTCTCCTACGAGCAGTACTTC. Translation: CASSADSPLSYEQYF.

The chain employs TRBV9 and TRBJ2-5; D not certain. The V and J ends lost 0 bases and 3 bases respectively, with 6 bases between them. Germline V CDR1 and CDR2: SGDLS, YYNGEE. This CDR3 has 13 residues. CDR3 protein: CASSVVPEETQYF. CDR3 nucleotide sequence: TGTGCCAGCAGCGTAGTTCCGGAAGAGACCCAGTACTTC. The whole variable domain, filled in from reference TRBV9 and TRBJ2-5, reads DSGVTQTPKHLITATGQRVTLRCSPRSGDLSVYWYQQSLDQGLQFLIQYYNGEERAKGNILERFSAQQFPDLHSELNLSSLELGDSALYFCASSVVPEETQYFGPGTRLLVL.

This clone appeared a single time. The chain couples TRBV28 to TRBJ2-1, with D maybe TRBD2 (5 bases). Germline V gene sequence: CDR1 MDHEN, CDR2 SYDVKM. CDR3 length: 14 amino acids. With 2 bases removed from V and 2 bases from J, the gap between germline ends came to 7 bases. As DNA, the CDR3 is TGTGCCAGCAGTTTAATCGGGGCCTACAATGAGCAGTTCTTC. It is translated as CASSLIGAYNEQFF.

Comments on this clone: This sample also contains other DNA sequences that code for the same CDR3. The chain combines TRBV7-2 with TRBJ2-5; 11 positions match TRBD2. Germline-derived CDR1 and CDR2 are SGHTA and FQGNSA. The V and J ends lost 8 bases and 8 bases, in that order; junction bases with no gene match: 10. The CDR3 length is 14 residues. DNA of the CDR3: TGTGCCAGCGAGATAGCGGGAGGGCCCCCCACCCAGTACTTC. Its translation: CASEIAGGPPTQYF.